This record concerns one T cell receptor (beta chain) sequence. The germline V gene encodes CDR1 SGHAT and CDR2 FQNNGV. The CDR3 totals 15 residues. Deletions cut 1 base from V and 4 bases from J, with 13 bases between. The data belong to a study of shared clonotypes between healthy human individuals. Naive CD8 isolation took CD45RO-negative cells positively selected for CCR7 and excluded terminally differentiated effector memory CD45RA+ cells. At deep level, the assay was performed. The data were produced by immunoSEQ multiplex PCR, yet TCRdb's version contains in-frame clones alone and is incomplete. The repertoire includes about 680,000 clones, about 92% of them detected once, and 24% sits in the top ten.

Sequencing was carried out using naive CD8+ T cells sorted from blood. This TCR was sampled from a man aged 25 to 40 in good health. V and J are TRBV11-2 and TRBJ1-2, with unresolved D. The CDR3 DNA reads as TGTGCCAGCAGCTTAGCCCCGGCGGACGTCTATGGCTACACCTTC. Protein sequence: CASSLAPADVYGYTF.